The 10 T cell receptor beta chains given below trace back to one sample, sequenced in a study of blood T cell repertoires in COVID-19. Only in-frame clones appear in the TCRdb table, and some are missing; sequencing was by immunoSEQ multiplex PCR. The sample records approximately 330,000 clones, about 91% being singletons. The source material was peripheral blood. The receptors derive from a man younger than 40 with COVID-19, enrolled during active disease.

This rearrangement joins TRBV18 to TRBJ1-1, with a tentative D call TRBD1 (5 bases). This CDR3 region has 13 residues. Germline CDR1 and CDR2: KGHSH and LQKENI. The V and J ends lost 5 bases and 5 bases respectively, with 12 bases between them. The CDR3 bases are TGTGCCAGCTCAGGCGGACAATATACTGAAGCTTTCTTT. The encoded protein is CASSGGQYTEAFF.

Points on this clone: Other DNA variants within this sample encode the same CDR3. The genes are TRBV28 and TRBJ2-1; 14 positions agree with TRBD2. V shed 8 bases, J shed 8 bases, and the junction held 8 bases outside the gene matches. The CDR3 is 15 amino acids. CDR1 MDHEN and CDR2 SYDVKM come from the germline V gene. The CDR3 region is CASSTGTSGSDEQFF. Written as DNA, the CDR3 is TGTGCCAGCTCGACGGGGACTAGCGGGAGCGATGAGCAGTTCTTC.

The CDR3 DNA is TGTGCCAGCAGCTTGAGGGGAAGCTATGGCTACACCTTC. Its translation: CASSLRGSYGYTF. V is TRBV5-8 and J is TRBJ1-2; a possible D gene is TRBD1 (5 bases). Germline CDR1 SGHTS, CDR2 YDEGEE. The CDR3 contains 13 residues. The V end was cut by 1 base, the J end by 4 bases, with 8 bases between.

The chain uses TRBV24-1 and TRBJ2-3, with D possibly TRBD2 on 6 matching bases. Germline V gene data show CDR1 as KGHDR and CDR2 as SFDVKD. CDR3 length equals 16 residues. Between the trimmed V and J ends, which lost 12 bases and 4 bases, there was a span of 25 bases. The CDR3 protein is CALAEGPEEVADTQYF. CDR3 DNA sequence: TGTGCCTTAGCGGAGGGGCCTGAAGAGGTGGCAGATACGCAGTATTTT.

This chain joins TRBV4-1 and TRBJ1-1; D perhaps matches TRBD1 (5 bases). V was shortened by 5 bases and J by 0 bases, with 16 bases between the two germline ends. CDR3 length: 16 amino acids. Germline V CDR1 and CDR2: MGHRA, YSYEKL. The DNA for the CDR3 is TGCGCCAGCAGCGAAACGACGGGACTCTTGAACACTGAAGCTTTCTTT. As protein: CASSETTGLLNTEAFF.

This clone was detected only once. The chain carries TRBV9 and TRBJ1-3; possibly TRBD1 for D (6 bases). This CDR3 is built from 16 residues. V lost 3 bases and J lost 0, with 13 bases in between. The germline V gene has CDR1 SGDLS and CDR2 YYNGEE. The CDR3 coding sequence is TGTGCCAGCAGCGGCGACAGGTCGAGCTCTGGAAACACCATATATTTT. Translating gives CASSGDRSSSGNTIYF.

The chain couples TRBV7-3 to TRBJ2-1; 15 nucleotides match TRBD2. The junction had 9 bases not matched to a gene; V was cut back by 1 base and J by 5 bases. CDR1 and CDR2 from the germline V gene are SGHTA and FQGTGA. This CDR3 spans 19 amino acids. The CDR3 region has the DNA TGTGCCAGCAGCTTAAGGGGGACTAGCGGGAGGCCCCTTAACAATGAGCAGTTCTTC. This encodes CASSLRGTSGRPLNNEQFF.

Worth noting for this clone: Other DNA sequences in this sample translate to the same CDR3. CDR3 DNA sequence: TGTGCCAGCAGTTTAAGCGGGAGGGCATACGAGCAGTACTTC. Encoded protein: CASSLSGRAYEQYF. This rearrangement joins TRBV28 to TRBJ2-7; 10 positions agree with TRBD2. The V gene's germline CDR1 is MDHEN and CDR2 SYDVKM. CDR3 length: 14 residues. V dropped 2 bases and J dropped 4; count of bases not matched to a gene: 2.

J is TRBJ1-3 and V is TRBV5-5; maybe TRBD1 (5 bases). Per germline, CDR1 SGHKS and CDR2 YYEKEE (reference sequence). This CDR3 comprises 16 residues. Trimming stripped 4 bases from V and 3 bases from J, with 17 bases between. The CDR3 region is CASSPMTDLGGNTIYF. The CDR3 DNA sequence: TGTGCCAGCAGCCCGATGACAGATCTCGGTGGAAACACCATATATTTT.

This clone was observed a single time. The CDR3 DNA follows: TGTGCCAGCAGCCCGGACAGGGCCTCCTACGAGCAGTACTTC. This gives the protein CASSPDRASYEQYF. The chain couples TRBV11-3 to TRBJ2-7; 8 positions agree with TRBD1. After removal of 5 bases from V and 0 bases from J, the junction contained 3 bases not matched to a gene. Germline V lookup: CDR1 SGHNT, CDR2 YENEEA. CDR3 length: 14 residues.